Listed here are 25 T cell receptor beta chains from one sample, sequenced in a study of CD8 T cells in Susac syndrome. RNA amounts of 0.5 to 1 ug underwent reverse transcription with random hexamers. TCRdb re-called the immunoSEQ multiplex PCR reads with MiXCR, one entry per CDR3 protein. The repertoire holds 150,000 to 200,000 distinct CDR3 sequences, with roughly 94% as singletons. The sample comprised CD4+ T cells from PBMCs. The receptor source for this set is a human donor with multiple sclerosis.

V gene TRBV20-1 combines with J gene TRBJ2-7; D is possibly TRBD1 (6 bases). There are 14 residues in the CDR3. Per the germline V gene, CDR1 is DFQATT and CDR2 is SNEGSKA (reference sequence). V gave up 5 bases and J gave up 2 bases, with 16 bases separating them. In DNA, the CDR3 is TGCAGTGCTGGGAACCAAGGGGGTCCCTACGAGCAGTACTTC. Amino acids: CSAGNQGGPYEQYF.

The chain combines TRBV5-1 with TRBJ1-1; 7 bases are shared with TRBD1. Trimming took 1 base from V and 2 from J; bases not matched to a gene: 5. Germline CDR1 SGHRS, CDR2 YFSETQ. The length of the CDR3 is 15 residues. The CDR3 sequence is CASSLREGANTEAFF. The DNA of the CDR3 is TGCGCCAGCAGCTTGCGTGAGGGGGCCAACACTGAAGCTTTCTTT.

This clonotype has a single count. The gene calls are TRBV19 and TRBJ1-5; possible D gene TRBD1, 6 bases. From germline, CDR1 is LNHDA and CDR2 SQIVND (reference sequence). V was pared by 8 bases and J by 4 bases, with 24 bases between. This CDR3 comprises 17 residues. The DNA for the CDR3 is TGTGCCAGTGTGAGGGGGACGGGGGCCGGGCGGAATCAGCCCCAGCATTTT. Protein sequence: CASVRGTGAGRNQPQHF.

The chain links TRBV5-1 to TRBJ2-3, with 7 positions matching TRBD2. This CDR3 region has 15 residues. The V and J ends lost 4 bases and 2 bases, in that order; junction bases with no gene match: 7. The V gene's germline CDR1 is SGHRS and CDR2 YFSETQ. The CDR3 protein is CASSVPQRDTDTQYF. CDR3 nucleotide sequence: TGCGCCAGCAGCGTCCCTCAGCGGGACACAGATACGCAGTATTTT. Complete variable domain (other parts from reference TRBV5-1 and TRBJ2-3): KAGVTQTPRYLIKTRGQQVTLSCSPISGHRSVSWYQQTPGQGLQFLFEYFSETQRNKGNFPGRFSGRQFSNSRSEMNVSTLELGDSALYLCASSVPQRDTDTQYFGPGTRLTVL.

V and J are TRBV30 and TRBJ1-3; D is undetermined. V was trimmed by 4 bases and J by 0 bases, leaving 10 bases between them. Germline lookup yields CDR1 GTSNPN and CDR2 SVGIG (reference sequence). There are 14 residues in the CDR3. Here the CDR3 reads CAWTHTTSGNTIYF. For the CDR3, the DNA is TGTGCCTGGACTCATACGACCTCTGGAAACACCATATATTTT.

The genes are TRBV3-1 and TRBJ1-2; D is unresolved. The germline gives CDR1 LGHDT, CDR2 YNNKEL (reference sequence). The CDR3 is 13 amino acids. V was trimmed by 1 base and J by 5 bases, leaving 8 bases between them. In DNA form, the CDR3 reads TGTGCCAGCAGCCAAGCGTCTGTTTATGGCTACACCTTC. Encoded protein: CASSQASVYGYTF.

The CDR3 reads CASRGKLPSAYNEQFF. The CDR3 DNA reads TGTGCCAGCAGGGGAAAACTCCCATCGGCCTACAATGAGCAGTTCTTC. The rearrangement joins TRBV7-3 to TRBJ2-1, with D unresolved. V lost 6 bases to trimming and J lost 2 bases, with 17 bases between them. The CDR3 has 16 residues. Germline V gene lookup returns CDR1 SGHTA and CDR2 FQGTGA.

This sequence joins TRBV29-1 and TRBJ1-4; D gene uncertain. V was clipped by 6 bases and J by 17 bases, with 19 bases between them. This CDR3 has 11 amino acids. From germline, CDR1 is SQVTM and CDR2 ANQGSEA. Here the CDR3 DNA reads TGCAGCGTCAACACCCCAGTCCTCTGCTTTTTT. Translated, it gives CSVNTPVLCFF.

This sequence joins TRBV7-9 and TRBJ1-5; tentative D call: TRBD1 (5 bases). The CDR3 is 15 amino acids. V lost 5 bases to trimming and J lost 2 bases, with 13 bases between them. In germline, CDR1 is SEHNR, CDR2 FQNEAQ (reference sequence). DNA of the CDR3: TGTGCCAGCAGCCCCCCGTCGGGGGGCAATCAGCCCCAGCATTTT. Translated: CASSPPSGGNQPQHF.

This chain connects TRBV30 to TRBJ1-5, with D tentatively TRBD1 (6 bases). Germline CDR1 and CDR2: GTSNPN and SVGIG (reference sequence). This CDR3 spans 15 amino acids. Trimming shortened V by 1 base and J by 1 base, and 11 bases separated the two germline ends. In DNA, the CDR3 is TGTGCCTGGAGTGCGTTGGGGGGCAGCAATCAGCCCCAGCATTTT. As protein: CAWSALGGSNQPQHF.

The V call is TRBV10-3, the J call TRBJ2-1; D gene unclear. The V end was cut by 7 bases, the J end by 6 bases, with 16 bases between. The CDR3 is made up of 14 amino acids. Germline lookup yields CDR1 ENHRY and CDR2 SYGVKD. CDR3 sequence: CAITQAPNANEQFF. CDR3 DNA sequence: TGTGCCATCACCCAGGCCCCAAACGCCAATGAGCAGTTCTTC.

V gene TRBV3-1 combines with J gene TRBJ2-3; 9 bases agree with TRBD2. With V trimmed by 4 bases and J by 4 bases, 9 bases remained unmatched. The CDR3 is 16 residues long. Germline CDR1 and CDR2: LGHDT and YNNKEL (reference sequence). DNA of the CDR3: TGTGCCAGCAGCCGTTTGGGCGGGAGGGGGCCAGATACGCAGTATTTT. This codes for CASSRLGGRGPDTQYF.

This rearrangement joins TRBV9 to TRBJ2-2; D is undetermined. Trimming pared 0 bases from V and 3 bases from J, leaving 6 bases between. The germline CDR1 and CDR2 sequences are SGDLS and YYNGEE. The CDR3 has 14 residues. CDR3 sequence: CASSVVADTGELFF. The CDR3 region has the DNA TGTGCCAGCAGCGTAGTTGCTGACACCGGGGAGCTGTTTTTT. The entire variable domain, with the rest obtained from reference TRBV9 and TRBJ2-2, is as follows: DSGVTQTPKHLITATGQRVTLRCSPRSGDLSVYWYQQSLDQGLQFLIQYYNGEERAKGNILERFSAQQFPDLHSELNLSSLELGDSALYFCASSVVADTGELFFGEGSRLTVL.

In its sample, this clonotype was seen a few times. The J gene is TRBJ1-4, the V gene TRBV27, with D perhaps matching TRBD1 (5 bases). The V end was cut by 2 bases, the J end by 8 bases, with 12 bases between. The CDR3 is 14 amino acids. Germline loops: CDR1 MNHEY, CDR2 SMNVEV (reference sequence). DNA for the CDR3: TGTGCCAGCAGTTTAAGGAGGGGTGGCGAAAAACTGTTTTTT. Protein product: CASSLRRGGEKLFF. Full variable domain (rest looked up from reference TRBV27 and TRBJ1-4): EAQVTQNPRYLITVTGKKLTVTCSQNMNHEYMSWYRQDPGLGLRQIYYSMNVEVTDKGDVPEGYKVSRKEKRNFPLILESPSPNQTSLYFCASSLRRGGEKLFFGSGTQLSVL.

The chain employs TRBV12-5 and TRBJ2-5; D is perhaps TRBD1 (6 bases). The CDR3 totals 13 residues. The V end was cut by 6 bases, the J end by 5 bases, with 13 bases between. The germline gives CDR1 LGHNT, CDR2 FRNRAP. The CDR3 loop reads CASGQSGAETQYF. DNA for the CDR3: TGTGCTAGTGGCCAATCAGGGGCTGAGACCCAGTACTTC.

V gene TRBV20-1 combines with J gene TRBJ1-1; perhaps TRBD1 as D (5 bases). V lost 3 bases and J 1 base, leaving 12 bases between the germline ends. The CDR3 has 14 residues. Germline assignment: CDR1 DFQATT and CDR2 SNEGSKA (reference sequence). The CDR3 nucleotides are TGCAGTGCTAGTATGGCAGGGCCGAACACTGAAGCTTTCTTT. Residues: CSASMAGPNTEAFF.

The J gene is TRBJ2-5, the V gene TRBV6-5; 8 bases match TRBD1. The CDR3 is made up of 15 amino acids. CDR1 is MNHEY, CDR2 SVGAGI, per germline. The junction had 9 bases not matched to a gene; V was cut back by 6 bases and J by 3 bases. In nucleotides, the CDR3 is TGTGCCAGCAGGGGAGCCGGACAGGGCGAAGAGACCCAGTACTTC. Translated: CASRGAGQGEETQYF.

V usage is TRBV12-3 or TRBV12-4 and J usage is TRBJ2-7; D remains unclear. The CDR3 extends over 14 amino acids. V lost 5 bases and J 2 bases, leaving 13 bases between the germline ends. The CDR3 nucleotides read TGTGCCAGCAGTCCTCAGGCTCTCCCCTACGAGCAGTACTTC. It codes for CASSPQALPYEQYF.

This sequence joins TRBV20-1 and TRBJ1-1; the D is unclear. Germline loops: CDR1 DFQATT, CDR2 SNEGSKA (reference sequence). Between the trimmed V and J ends, which lost 3 bases and 4 bases, there was a span of 15 bases. The CDR3 covers 14 residues. The CDR3 loop is CSARRFLLGTEAFF. CDR3 nucleotides: TGCAGTGCTAGGCGATTCCTCTTGGGCACTGAAGCTTTCTTT.

The rearrangement joins TRBV3-1 to TRBJ2-5, with D maybe TRBD1 (5 bases). The CDR3 runs 12 residues. Germline assignment: CDR1 LGHDT and CDR2 YNNKEL (reference sequence). Between the trimmed V and J ends, which lost 6 bases and 5 bases, there was a span of 10 bases. This CDR3 reads CASRGVTETQYF. CDR3 nucleotides: TGTGCCAGCAGAGGGGTAACGGAGACCCAGTACTTC.

The J gene is TRBJ2-7, the V gene TRBV3-1; D call uncertain. This CDR3 contains 15 residues. The V end was cut by 4 bases, the J end by 2 bases, with 15 bases between. Per germline, CDR1 LGHDT and CDR2 YNNKEL (reference sequence). CDR3 region: CASSRSPLGTYEQYF. The CDR3 DNA reads as TGTGCCAGCAGCCGAAGCCCCCTGGGGACCTACGAGCAGTACTTC.

V and J are TRBV7-2 and TRBJ2-7; 10 bases match TRBD2. CDR1 and CDR2 from the germline V gene are SGHTA and FQGNSA. The CDR3 consists of 14 residues. V lost 10 bases to trimming and J lost 2 bases; unmatched junction nucleotides: 8. DNA for the CDR3: TGTGCCACTAGAGCGGGAGGGCCCCCCTACGAGCAGTACTTC. Protein product: CATRAGGPPYEQYF.

This rearrangement joins TRBV6-5 to TRBJ2-1; D is unclear. The CDR3 consists of 14 residues. The germline V and J ends were trimmed by 2 bases and 2 bases, with 7 bases remaining between them. Germline lookup yields CDR1 MNHEY and CDR2 SVGAGI. The CDR3 coding sequence is TGTGCCAGCAGTTACGGTTTCGCCTACAATGAGCAGTTCTTC. Protein product: CASSYGFAYNEQFF.

The chain joins TRBV30 to TRBJ1-4, with a tentative D call TRBD1 (6 bases). With 3 bases removed from V and 7 bases from J, the gap between germline ends came to 12 bases. The CDR3 spans 13 residues. Germline loops: CDR1 GTSNPN, CDR2 SVGIG (reference sequence). This chain's CDR3 is CAWRGGYVEKLFF. Written as DNA, the CDR3 is TGTGCCTGGAGGGGGGGCTACGTTGAAAAACTGTTTTTT.

The V call is TRBV18, the J call TRBJ2-6, with D maybe TRBD1 (6 bases). Germline loops: CDR1 KGHSH, CDR2 LQKENI. The CDR3 has 12 amino acids. V was clipped by 6 bases and J by 15 bases, with 15 bases between them. The CDR3 nucleotides are TGTGCCAGCTCTCCCCGCCCAGGGGACCTGACTTTC. Encoded protein: CASSPRPGDLTF.